What follows is one T cell receptor beta chain and its context. No antigen is known for it. This sample is part of a study of T cell repertoires in cytomegalovirus infection. Overall study: An indication of both CMV infection and matching HLA type came from public TCR beta signatures.

TCRdb re-called the reads through MiXCR, storing one row per CDR3 protein. This table holds approximately 630,000 distinct CDR3 sequences, more than 20% found once. Study results and limitations: Clonotype analysis showed dominance of the ex vivo response by HLA-C-restricted CMV-specific TCR beta clonotypes. Frequencies of public TCR beta families were cumulated, and this identified carriers of CMV plus the relevant HLA.

This CDR3 is 14 amino acids long. V lost 2 bases and J lost 4, with 12 bases in between. Germline V gives CDR1 WSHSY, CDR2 SAAADI. The material sequenced was CD8+ T cells from PBMCs. This sequence originates from a human donor in good health (CMV status not recorded). Some clones in this sample may be carry-over from other donors' samples. V is TRBV10-2 and J is TRBJ2-7, with D maybe TRBD2 (5 bases). For the CDR3, the DNA is TGCGCCAGCAGTGAGAAGGGAGTAGGGTACGAGCAGTACTTC. It translates to CASSEKGVGYEQYF.